This TCR beta chain was recovered during a study of cytotoxic CD8 clonotypes in ibrutinib-treated CLL. The V and J ends lost 5 bases and 1 base respectively, with 18 bases between them. The CDR3 consists of 17 residues. The V gene's germline CDR1 is SNHLY and CDR2 FYNNEI. As concerns this clone: Its antigen remains unidentified.

Study-wide results and limits: A rise in clonality was seen at ibrutinib response, and a fall back toward baseline was seen at progression.

Only in-frame clones appear in the TCRdb table, and some are missing; sequencing was by immunoSEQ multiplex PCR. This sample has some 76,000 clones, with over 65% found just once. The receptor was derived from a human donor with chronic lymphocytic leukemia. The sample consisted of PBMCs, taken after 24 months of ibrutinib treatment. The chain is built from TRBV2 and TRBJ1-5, with a tentative D call TRBD1 (5 bases). CDR3 region: CASSPRGGGTSNQPQHF. CDR3 DNA sequence: TGTGCCAGCAGTCCTCGGGGGGGTGGTACGAGCAATCAGCCCCAGCATTTT.